The T cell receptor beta chain under discussion was sequenced for a study of blood T cell repertoires in COVID-19. This CDR3 region has 14 residues. Germline V gene data show CDR1 as MNHEY and CDR2 as SMNVEV (reference sequence). V lost 5 bases and J lost 5, with 13 bases in between. Data came from immunoSEQ multiplex PCR; TCRdb stores just in-frame clones and leaves some out. This table has roughly 430,000 clones, over 75% appearing once. The chain is built from TRBV27 and TRBJ1-5; tentative D call: TRBD1 (5 bases). This TCR was sampled from a woman in her 40s with acute COVID-19. Source material: PBMCs or T cells enriched from blood (not recorded which). CDR3 nucleotides: TGTGCCAGCAGTCTCTCGGGGGGGGATCAGCCCCAGCATTTT. It translates to CASSLSGGDQPQHF.